This T cell receptor beta chain was sequenced for a study of shared clonotypes between healthy human individuals. On the study more broadly: The donors, two women and a few men, were aged 18 to 49. CD4 naive and CD4 memory each took three plates per donor, while CD8 naive took two and CD8 memory one.

Terminally differentiated effector memory CD45RA+ cells were excluded by CCR7 positive selection of CD45RO-negative cells. The donors, healthy adults who were HIV-negative, had experienced no recent acute infections or vaccinations. Sorted-subset replicate PCRs used 200 ng of genomic DNA. This amount corresponded to 30,000 to 35,000 T cell genomes. Method: immunoSEQ multiplex PCR; TCRdb's copy keeps in-frame clones and lacks some. The data contain fewer than 700,000 clones, roughly 95% of them singletons. The ends were cut back, 6 bases at V and 7 bases at J, with 22 bases in the middle. CDR1 MDHEN and CDR2 SYDVKM come from the germline V gene. CDR3 length equals 16 residues.

The receptor's source is a woman in her twenties or thirties in good health. The V and J genes are TRBV28 and TRBJ2-4, with D perhaps matching TRBD1 or TRBD2 (6 bases each). The sequencing input was naive CD8+ T cells sorted from blood. CDR3 sequence (DNA): TGTGCCAGCAGAGGGACCGAGGGGGGCGGGTGGAACATTCAGTACTTC. It yields the protein CASRGTEGGGWNIQYF.